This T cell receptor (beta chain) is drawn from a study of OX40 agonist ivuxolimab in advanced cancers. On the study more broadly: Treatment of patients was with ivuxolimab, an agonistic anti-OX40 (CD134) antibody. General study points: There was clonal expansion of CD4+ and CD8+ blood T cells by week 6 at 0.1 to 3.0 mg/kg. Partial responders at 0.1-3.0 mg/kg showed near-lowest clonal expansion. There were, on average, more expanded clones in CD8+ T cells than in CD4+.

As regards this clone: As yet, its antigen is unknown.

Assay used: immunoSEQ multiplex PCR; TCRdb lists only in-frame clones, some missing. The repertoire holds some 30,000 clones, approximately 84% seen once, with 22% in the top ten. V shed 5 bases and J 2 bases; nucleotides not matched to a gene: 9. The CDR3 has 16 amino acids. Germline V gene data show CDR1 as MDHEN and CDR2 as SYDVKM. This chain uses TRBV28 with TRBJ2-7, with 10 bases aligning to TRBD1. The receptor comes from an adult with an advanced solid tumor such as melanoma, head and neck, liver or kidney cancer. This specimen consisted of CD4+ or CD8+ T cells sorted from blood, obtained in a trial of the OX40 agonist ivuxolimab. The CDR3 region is CASSRLDRGITYEQYF. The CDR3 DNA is TGTGCCAGCAGTAGATTGGACAGGGGGATAACCTACGAGCAGTACTTC.